What follows are 15 T cell receptor beta chains derived from one specimen sequenced in a study of blood T cell repertoires in COVID-19. TCRdb keeps only in-frame clones here, not all; method: immunoSEQ multiplex PCR. The sample records 40,000 to 60,000 clones, about nine tenths being singletons. The sequenced sample was peripheral blood. These receptors were taken from a woman older than 75 with COVID-19, enrolled during active disease.

CDR3: CASSQRPFGTRGWGYTF. The DNA of the CDR3 is TGCGCCAGCAGCCAACGCCCCTTCGGGACAAGGGGATGGGGCTACACCTTC. V and J are TRBV4-1 and TRBJ1-2, with D possibly matching TRBD1 (6 bases). The germline V gene has CDR1 MGHRA and CDR2 YSYEKL. With 2 bases removed from V and 8 bases from J, the gap between germline ends came to 24 bases. This CDR3 contains 17 residues.

J is TRBJ2-3 and V is TRBV9, with 8 nucleotides matching TRBD2. This CDR3 comprises 17 residues. Germline CDR1 SGDLS, CDR2 YYNGEE. The V and J ends lost 2 bases and 3 bases, in that order; junction bases with no gene match: 11. The CDR3 protein is CASSVSPRGGLTDTQYF. CDR3 bases: TGTGCCAGCAGCGTCTCCCCCCGGGGGGGCTTGACAGATACGCAGTATTTT.

The chain couples TRBV19 to TRBJ1-2, with a weak D call TRBD1 (5 bases). The CDR3 totals 15 residues. With 4 bases removed from V and 0 bases from J, the gap between germline ends came to 12 bases. CDR1 and CDR2 (germline): LNHDA, SQIVND (reference sequence). This chain's CDR3 is CASSTKDSSNYGYTF. CDR3 DNA: TGTGCCAGTAGTACTAAAGACAGTTCTAACTATGGCTACACCTTC. The full variable domain, rest sourced from reference TRBV19 and TRBJ1-2, is DGGITQSPKYLFRKEGQNVTLSCEQNLNHDAMYWYRQDPGQGLRLIYYSQIVNDFQKGDIAEGYSVSREKKESFPLTVTSAQKNPTAFYLCASSTKDSSNYGYTFGSGTRLTVV.

This clone was counted once. The chain joins TRBV5-1 to TRBJ1-1; weak D call: TRBD1 (6 bases). This CDR3 comprises 14 residues. Trimming took off 3 bases at V and 4 bases at J, with 13 bases between the two ends. Germline loops: CDR1 SGHRS, CDR2 YFSETQ. This CDR3 reads CASSSSSQGTEAFF. For the CDR3, the DNA is TGCGCCAGCAGCTCCTCCTCACAGGGCACTGAAGCTTTCTTT.

This clone was observed once. The chain uses TRBV19 and TRBJ2-7; TRBD1 agrees at 9 bases. V shed 7 bases and J 6 bases; nucleotides not matched to a gene: 13. The CDR3 contains 15 residues. Germline V gives CDR1 LNHDA, CDR2 SQIVND (reference sequence). The CDR3 protein is CASTRSGQGSFEQYF. DNA for the CDR3: TGTGCCAGTACCCGATCGGGACAGGGCTCTTTCGAGCAGTACTTC. Full variable domain (rest looked up from reference TRBV19 and TRBJ2-7): DGGITQSPKYLFRKEGQNVTLSCEQNLNHDAMYWYRQDPGQGLRLIYYSQIVNDFQKGDIAEGYSVSREKKESFPLTVTSAQKNPTAFYLCASTRSGQGSFEQYFGPGTRLTVT.

Concerning this clone: Distinct nucleotide sequences in the sample also encode this CDR3. The chain couples TRBV7-2 to TRBJ2-7; unclear D gene. The germline gives CDR1 SGHTA, CDR2 FQGNSA. The CDR3 is 14 amino acids. The V end lost 5 bases, the J end lost 5 bases, and 16 bases lay between the germline ends. The CDR3 region is CASSLSPWSNEQYF. DNA of the CDR3: TGTGCCAGCAGCCTATCCCCCTGGAGCAACGAGCAGTACTTC. Full variable domain (missing parts from reference TRBV7-2 and TRBJ2-7): GAGVSQSPSNKVTEKGKDVELRCDPISGHTALYWYRQSLGQGLEFLIYFQGNSAPDKSGLPSDRFSAERTGGSVSTLTIQRTQQEDSAVYLCASSLSPWSNEQYFGPGTRLTVT.

The chain carries TRBV6-1 and TRBJ1-5; D not resolved. V was cut by 0 bases and J by 0 bases, with 12 bases left in between. The CDR3 runs 17 residues. The germline CDR1 and CDR2 sequences are MNHNS and SASEGT. CDR3: CASSEALHSYSNQPQHF. CDR3 DNA: TGTGCCAGCAGTGAAGCGCTTCACAGTTATAGCAATCAGCCCCAGCATTTT.

The V and J genes are TRBV5-4 and TRBJ2-4; TRBD2 aligns across 7 bases. J lost 1 base, V lost 4 bases, and 5 bases had no gene match. Germline loops: CDR1 SGHNT, CDR2 YYREEE (reference sequence). CDR3 size: 15 residues. CDR3 coding DNA: TGTGCCAGCAGCCTCGGGGGAGGGGCCAAAAACATTCAGTACTTC. This encodes CASSLGGGAKNIQYF.

The chain carries TRBV19 and TRBJ1-1; D is perhaps TRBD1 (6 bases). Germline loops: CDR1 LNHDA, CDR2 SQIVND (reference sequence). Trimming left V 5 bases short and J 0 bases short, with 10 bases between. This CDR3 contains 14 residues. This CDR3 is CASSFDRMNTEAFF. The DNA of the CDR3 is TGTGCCAGTAGTTTCGACAGGATGAACACTGAAGCTTTCTTT.

The chain uses TRBV6-8 and TRBJ2-5, with 9 bases matching TRBD1. Germline lookup yields CDR1 MNHGY and CDR2 SAAAGT. The CDR3 length is 15 residues. Germline trimming cut 6 bases from V and 5 bases from J; bases unmatched to any gene: 10. The CDR3 DNA follows: TGTGCCAGCAGCCGGGACAGGGTAAGGAGGGAGACCCAGTACTTC. This codes for CASSRDRVRRETQYF.

J is TRBJ2-7 and V is TRBV2, with a possible D match to TRBD1 (7 bases). The CDR3 contains 14 residues. Trimming shortened V by 11 bases and J by 2 bases, and 19 bases separated the two germline ends. Per the germline V gene, CDR1 is SNHLY and CDR2 is FYNNEI. The CDR3 DNA sequence: TGTGCCGTTCGACGGCCAGGGGGGACCTACGAGCAGTACTTC. Protein product: CAVRRPGGTYEQYF. Variable domain in full (rest from reference TRBV2 and TRBJ2-7): EPEVTQTPSHQVTQMGQEVILRCVPISNHLYFYWYRQILGQKVEFLVSFYNNEISEKSEIFDDQFSVERPDGSNFTLKIRSTKLEDSAMYFCAVRRPGGTYEQYFGPGTRLTVT.

This CDR3 is CASSPTGGQNTEAFF. CDR3 sequence (DNA): TGCGCCAGCAGCCCGACAGGGGGCCAGAACACTGAAGCTTTCTTT. The chain combines TRBV5-1 with TRBJ1-1; 10 nucleotides align to TRBD1. Per the germline V gene, CDR1 is SGHRS and CDR2 is YFSETQ. Unmatched junction bases numbered 4, after V lost 4 bases and J lost 1 base. This CDR3 is 15 amino acids long.

This sequence joins TRBV27 and TRBJ1-4, with unresolved D. Germline V gene sequence: CDR1 MNHEY, CDR2 SMNVEV (reference sequence). This CDR3 has 11 residues. V lost 11 bases and J 8 bases, leaving 12 bases between the germline ends. For the CDR3, the DNA is TGTGCCTCGGGGAGGAGAGAAAAACTGTTTTTT. Translation: CASGRREKLFF.

The J gene is TRBJ1-1, the V gene TRBV5-4, with a weak D call TRBD1 (5 bases). CDR1 and CDR2 from the germline V gene are SGHNT and YYREEE (reference sequence). The V gene lost 3 bases and the J gene lost 1 base, with 7 bases spanning the gap. This CDR3 spans 13 amino acids. The CDR3 here is CASSSTGNTEAFF. The CDR3 nucleotides are TGTGCCAGCAGCTCTACAGGGAACACTGAAGCTTTCTTT.

The chain recombines TRBV6-5 with TRBJ1-5; the D is unclear. This CDR3 has 14 residues. Germline CDR1 is MNHEY and CDR2 is SVGAGI. V lost 4 bases, J lost 3 bases, and 10 bases lay in between. The CDR3 is CASSSGRPNQPQHF. CDR3 bases: TGTGCCAGCAGTTCGGGGAGGCCCAATCAGCCCCAGCATTTT.